This entry lists 24 T cell receptor beta chains sequenced from one sample in a study of blood T cell repertoires in COVID-19. Produced via immunoSEQ multiplex PCR; TCRdb's table is partial and in-frame only. The sample includes 120,000 or so clones, almost 80% of them seen just once. The sequencing sample was made of peripheral blood. Receptor source: a human donor in a cohort sampled during active COVID-19.

The J gene is TRBJ2-3, the V gene TRBV6-5; D might be TRBD2 (5 bases). V was cut by 3 bases and J by 3 bases, with 16 bases left in between. This CDR3 has 16 residues. CDR1 and CDR2 from the germline V gene are MNHEY and SVGAGI. The CDR3 coding sequence is TGTGCCAGCAGTTATACCGGGGTAACCACTACAGATACGCAGTATTTT. As protein: CASSYTGVTTTDTQYF.

The rearrangement links TRBV24-1 to TRBJ1-3; D remains unclear. The CDR3 is made up of 16 amino acids. Germline assignment: CDR1 KGHDR and CDR2 SFDVKD. With 3 bases removed from V and 0 bases from J, the gap between germline ends came to 11 bases. The CDR3 region has the DNA TGTGCCACCAGTGATGCTGGTTCCTACTCTGGAAACACCATATATTTT. As protein: CATSDAGSYSGNTIYF.

The chain couples TRBV7-9 to TRBJ1-4; D ambiguous. The CDR3 covers 15 residues. Per germline, CDR1 SEHNR and CDR2 FQNEAQ (reference sequence). Trimming shortened V by 5 bases and J by 7 bases, and 17 bases separated the two germline ends. For the CDR3, the DNA is TGTGCCAGCAGCCCCACATACCTAGGCGGTGAAAAACTGTTTTTT. Translated, it gives CASSPTYLGGEKLFF.

This sequence joins TRBV10-3 and TRBJ1-3; D not certain. Trimming stripped 7 bases from V and 3 bases from J, with 13 bases between. Germline CDR1 ENHRY, CDR2 SYGVKD. This CDR3 contains 14 residues. CDR3 residues: CAITPDLSGNTIYF. The CDR3 DNA is TGTGCCATCACACCAGACTTGAGTGGAAACACCATATATTTT.

The V and J genes are TRBV5-1 and TRBJ2-1, with 7 bases that match TRBD1. Germline loops: CDR1 SGHRS, CDR2 YFSETQ. CDR3 size: 15 residues. The V gene end was trimmed by 4 bases and the J gene end by 8 bases; junction bases not matched to a gene: 12. CDR3 nucleotide sequence: TGCGCCAGCAGCCCCGAAGGACAGGTTTCCGATGAGCAGTTCTTC. It encodes CASSPEGQVSDEQFF.

Turning to this clone: The same CDR3 arises from other DNA sequences in this sample as well. CDR3 nucleotide sequence: TGCGCCAGCAGCCAAGATACAGGGTCTGGCTATGGCTACACCTTC. It codes for CASSQDTGSGYGYTF. The chain combines TRBV4-3 with TRBJ1-2, with D maybe TRBD1 (6 bases). This CDR3 spans 15 amino acids. CDR1 is LGHNA, CDR2 YSLEER, per germline. V lost 0 bases, J lost 4 bases, and 12 bases lay in between.

V usage is TRBV7-9 and J usage is TRBJ2-1, with TRBD2 matching 7 bases. Trimming took 3 bases from V and 12 from J; bases not matched to a gene: 5. This CDR3 region has 12 residues. Germline CDR1 and CDR2: SEHNR and FQNEAQ (reference sequence). CDR3 residues: CASSFPPGGQFF. The CDR3 nucleotides read TGTGCCAGCAGCTTCCCGCCGGGAGGGCAGTTCTTC.

The chain carries TRBV19 and TRBJ2-7; 8 nucleotides align to TRBD2. The J segment lost 7 bases and the V segment lost 8 bases, leaving 7 bases of the junction unmatched. Per the germline V gene, CDR1 is LNHDA and CDR2 is SQIVND (reference sequence). This CDR3 contains 12 residues. The CDR3 DNA sequence: TGTGCCAGTGGGATGCGGGGGGCGGAGCAGTACTTC. Its translation: CASGMRGAEQYF.

This chain links TRBV7-2 with TRBJ2-3, with D possibly being TRBD2 (6 bases). V was cut by 3 bases and J by 3 bases, with 10 bases left in between. CDR1 and CDR2 (germline): SGHTA, FQGNSA. The CDR3 covers 14 residues. In DNA, the CDR3 is TGTGCCAGCAGCTTCGGCGGGAATACAGATACGCAGTATTTT. The encoded protein is CASSFGGNTDTQYF.

The chain joins TRBV6-5 to TRBJ2-7; 7 nucleotides line up with TRBD1. V was pared by 5 bases and J by 4 bases, with 2 bases of the junction left unmatched. The germline CDR1 and CDR2 sequences are MNHEY and SVGAGI. The CDR3 extends over 12 amino acids. The CDR3 here is CASSLQGYEQYF. In nucleotides, the CDR3 is TGTGCCAGCAGTCTACAGGGGTACGAGCAGTACTTC.

The gene calls are TRBV18 and TRBJ1-5; D gene unclear. V was shortened by 3 bases and J by 7 bases, with 13 bases between the two germline ends. The CDR3 runs to 14 residues. Per the germline V gene, CDR1 is KGHSH and CDR2 is LQKENI. For the CDR3, the DNA is TGTGCCAGCTCACCGCTTTCGACAAAACAGCCCCAGCATTTT. It yields the protein CASSPLSTKQPQHF.

This clone was found a few times. This sequence joins TRBV7-2 and TRBJ1-5; 9 bases fit TRBD1. This CDR3 contains 15 residues. Unmatched junction bases numbered 4, after V lost 1 base and J lost 6 bases. The germline V gene has CDR1 SGHTA and CDR2 FQGNSA. CDR3 sequence reads: CASSLGDRVRQPQHF. The CDR3 coding sequence is TGTGCCAGCAGCTTAGGGGACAGGGTCCGTCAGCCCCAGCATTTT.

The chain's CDR3 is CASRTGTGDEKLFF. CDR3 in DNA: TGTGCCAGCAGAACCGGGACAGGGGATGAAAAACTGTTTTTT. This chain links TRBV6-5 with TRBJ1-4, with 10 nucleotides matching TRBD1. Trimming removed 6 bases from V and 6 bases from J; junction bases left unmatched: 4. CDR3 length: 14 residues. The germline V gene encodes CDR1 MNHEY and CDR2 SVGAGI.

The chain combines TRBV10-3 with TRBJ2-3; TRBD1 is a possible D gene (5 bases). V was shortened by 3 bases and J by 0 bases, with 7 bases between the two germline ends. Germline loops: CDR1 ENHRY, CDR2 SYGVKD. CDR3 length: 14 amino acids. The CDR3 DNA sequence: TGTGCCATCAGTGACAGGGTCAGCACAGATACGCAGTATTTT. It yields the protein CAISDRVSTDTQYF.

V usage is TRBV28 and J usage is TRBJ1-2; 8 nucleotides agree with TRBD1. This CDR3 has 15 amino acids. Germline V lookup: CDR1 MDHEN, CDR2 SYDVKM. J gave up 8 bases and V 5 bases, and 13 bases lay outside the gene matches. For the CDR3, the DNA is TGTGCCAGCAGTGAGCTCCAGGGCAGGGGGCGAGGCTACACCTTC. Amino acid sequence: CASSELQGRGRGYTF.

This sequence joins TRBV19 and TRBJ1-5; 9 bases fit TRBD1. The CDR3 runs 15 residues. Germline assignment: CDR1 LNHDA and CDR2 SQIVND (reference sequence). V gave up 6 bases and J gave up 5 bases; unmatched junction bases: 8. The CDR3 loop reads CASSGTGGLDQPQHF. DNA for the CDR3: TGTGCCAGTAGCGGTACAGGGGGCCTCGATCAGCCCCAGCATTTT.

The chain recombines TRBV24-1 with TRBJ1-2, with 10 bases aligning to TRBD1. The CDR3 has 16 residues. With V trimmed by 2 bases and J by 6 bases, 8 bases remained unmatched. Germline lookup yields CDR1 KGHDR and CDR2 SFDVKD. For the CDR3, the DNA is TGTGCCACCAGTGATTCTCGACAGGGGGCGAGTCATGGCTACACCTTC. Translating it yields CATSDSRQGASHGYTF.

The chain recombines TRBV6-2 or TRBV6-3 with TRBJ2-2; 12 nucleotides line up with TRBD2. The ends lost 2 bases at V and 7 bases at J; junction bases unmatched: 5. This CDR3 is built from 16 residues. Germline CDR1 reads MNHEY; CDR2 reads SVGEGT. CDR3 bases: TGTGCCAGCAGTTACCGGCCTAGCGGGAGGGACGGGGAGCTGTTTTTT. Translation gives CASSYRPSGRDGELFF.

This clone has only one observation. V gene TRBV6-4 combines with J gene TRBJ1-6; the match to TRBD1 covers 10 bases. The CDR3 length is 15 residues. Germline CDR1 and CDR2: MRHNA and SNTAGT. The trim removed 4 bases at V and 6 bases at J, leaving 3 bases unmatched. The CDR3 sequence is CASSAGTGVNSPLHF. DNA for the CDR3: TGTGCCAGCAGTGCCGGGACAGGGGTTAATTCACCCCTCCACTTT.

The V and J genes are TRBV21-1 and TRBJ1-2. TRBV21-1 is labeled a pseudogene. There are 17 residues in the CDR3. The CDR3 DNA reads TGTGCCAGCAGCAAAGCGCGGGACTTATCTGACAGCTATGGCTACACCTTC. As protein: CASSKARDLSDSYGYTF.

This clone was picked up a small number of times. The rearrangement uses TRBV9 and TRBJ1-2; 10 nucleotides align to TRBD1. The CDR3 is made up of 15 amino acids. CDR1 is SGDLS and CDR2 is YYNGEE in the germline V gene. Trimming cost V 4 bases and J 8 bases; bases outside gene matches: 11. As DNA, the CDR3 is TGTGCCAGCAGCCCCTCGGGACAGGGGCAGAGGGGCTACACCTTC. Its translation is CASSPSGQGQRGYTF.

The chain recombines TRBV10-3 with TRBJ1-2, with 7 bases fitting TRBD1. The CDR3 has 13 amino acids. The J segment lost 2 bases and the V segment lost 8 bases, leaving 5 bases of the junction unmatched. CDR1 is ENHRY, CDR2 SYGVKD, per germline. Here the CDR3 DNA reads TGTGCCATCGAAGGGGGCTCGAACTATGGCTACACCTTC. Translating it yields CAIEGGSNYGYTF.

The table lists this clone with a few counts. At one end the junction does not follow the germline gene, possibly because of a read error. This sequence joins TRBV20-1 and TRBJ2-1; TRBD2 agrees at 11 bases. The CDR3 is made up of 11 amino acids. Germline-derived CDR1 and CDR2 are DFQATT and SNEGSKA (reference sequence). CDR3 protein: CSATPTSGRIF. The CDR3 nucleotides are TGCAGTGCTACCCCCACTAGCGGGAGAATCTTC.

The chain uses TRBV7-2 and TRBJ1-5; 8 bases map to TRBD1. The CDR3 has 16 amino acids. V was clipped by 5 bases and J by 2 bases; unmatched bases: 8. Germline-derived CDR1 and CDR2 are SGHTA and FQGNSA. The CDR3 protein is CASSTDRGRGNQPQHF. CDR3 in DNA: TGTGCCAGCAGCACTGACAGGGGTAGGGGCAATCAGCCCCAGCATTTT.